The present entry profiles one T cell receptor (beta chain) with its context. What it binds is unknown. The sample belongs to a study of cytomegalovirus exposure and HLA in healthy donors. Study outcomes and limitations: In vitro testing confirmed a few CMV-associated chains as specific for CMV antigens. A later examination showed that TCR association rates differed by HLA locus, with DRB1 most and HLA-C fewest. It was about 150 TCR beta chains that were listed as cytomegalovirus-associated.

Whereas donors were nominally healthy upon sampling, unrecorded immune exposures were probable. Primers for the PCR totalled 60 Vbeta and 13 Jbeta. This table comes from immunoSEQ multiplex PCR, and its TCRdb copy is limited to in-frame clones, with some not included. Here the sample spans approximately 290,000 clones, under 90% being singletons. Trimming left V 7 bases short and J 5 bases short, with 21 bases between. This CDR3 region has 15 residues. Germline V gene lookup returns CDR1 GTSNPN and CDR2 SVGIG (reference sequence). This sequence originates from a girl aged 2 to 9 in good health and CMV-seronegative. What was sequenced was PBMCs. The J gene is TRBJ2-1, the V gene TRBV30; tentative D call: TRBD2 (5 bases). The CDR3 sequence is CASTGGSTPNNEQFF. In DNA, the CDR3 is TGTGCCTCCACTGGAGGCTCAACGCCCAACAATGAGCAGTTCTTC. Full variable domain (missing parts from reference TRBV30 and TRBJ2-1): SQTIHQWPATLVQPVGSPLSLECTVEGTSNPNLYWYRQAAGRGLQLLFYSVGIGQISSEVPQNLSASRPQDRQFILSSKKLLLSDSGFYLCASTGGSTPNNEQFFGPGTRLTVL.